The clone carrying this T cell receptor (beta chain) is medium-sized in the sample. The antigen is unknown. Findings and caveats of the study: Whole repertoires were not studied in the larger cohort, only one V-J beta rearrangement. Greatest tumor Treg TCR overlap was with tumor naive CD4+ cells.

The CDR3 runs to 14 residues. The V segment lost 1 base and the J segment 2 bases; nucleotides outside the gene matches: 4. Germline V lookup: CDR1 DFQATT, CDR2 SNEGSKA (reference sequence). The sorted Tregs were CD4+CD25+CD127-/low cells. Full-length variable regions came from constant-region reverse primers plus semi-nested Nested Universal Primer A PCR. Using its own MiXCR run on the 5' RACE reads, TCRdb lists one record per CDR3 protein. The sample lists nearly 10,000 distinct CDR3 sequences; less than 15% were seen once. The V call is TRBV20-1, the J call TRBJ2-7; TRBD2 matches 8 bases. The clonotype was recovered from a female donor with breast cancer. Sample: Tregs sorted from blood. The CDR3 region has the DNA TGCAGTGCTAGAGGTTCCGGGGGGGCCTACGAGCAGTACTTC. It is translated as CSARGSGGAYEQYF.